This TCR beta chain was captured in a study of shared clonotypes between healthy human individuals. Study-wide points: Compared with memory subsets, naive subsets generally had larger estimated richness. Incomplete sequencing of sorted subsets was indicated by rarefaction despite large depth. Sampling was confined to blood; repertoires within tissues likely differ.

This clone was observed a single time. Its antigen is not known. Other DNA sequences within the sample encode an identical CDR3. Trimming removed 4 bases at V and 3 bases at J, with 10 bases between. CDR3 size: 14 residues. CDR1 is SGHRS, CDR2 YFSETQ, per germline. The assay was run at deep level. Sequencing was performed with immunoSEQ multiplex PCR; in TCRdb, only in-frame clones are kept and a portion is missing. This table has 2,500,000 or so clones, roughly 93% appearing once. The chain couples TRBV5-1 to TRBJ2-2; TRBD2 is a possible D gene (6 bases). The sample taken for sequencing was naive CD4+ T cells from PBMCs. The subset denotes: CD45RA+ positively selected. This TCR derives from a man in his late teens or twenties in good health. Some clones in this sample may be carry-over from other donors' samples. The CDR3 loop is CASSGGGHTGELFF. The CDR3 DNA sequence: TGCGCCAGCAGCGGGGGAGGTCACACCGGGGAGCTGTTTTTT.